Below, one T cell receptor (beta chain) is given with its context. Its antigen is not identified. The CDR3 does not end in the conserved phenylalanine or tryptophan, so this is likely a read error. This sample was taken from a study of T cells in Graves' hyperthyroidism and ophthalmopathy. Whole-study findings and limits: Blood also contained most expanded thyroid clonotypes above 0.001. Stable hyperthyroidism and ophthalmopathy were separated using 13 V-J signatures.

Using RNA transcripts as the source, TCR beta CDR3 regions were amplified. With the HTBI primer set, the TCR CDR3 went through a first round of RT-PCR. One entry per CDR3 protein, called by TCRdb with MiXCR from the multiplex PCR reads. Of hundreds of thousands of distinct CDR3 sequences listed, roughly 46% are singletons. Germline V lookup: CDR1 SGHVS, CDR2 FNYEAQ. The CDR3 is 16 residues long. Trimming removed 5 bases from V and 3 bases from J, with 19 bases in between. The chain combines TRBV7-6 with TRBJ1-1, with TRBD1 as a possible D gene (6 bases). The TCR sequence derives from an adult man with Graves' disease, either hyperthyroidism or ophthalmopathy (not recorded which). The sample consisted of peripheral blood or thyroid tissue (not recorded which). CDR3 nucleotide sequence: TGTGCCAGCAGCCAAGGGGGTTGGAGAATGGACACTGAAGCTTTCCTT. This gives the protein CASSQGGWRMDTEAFL.